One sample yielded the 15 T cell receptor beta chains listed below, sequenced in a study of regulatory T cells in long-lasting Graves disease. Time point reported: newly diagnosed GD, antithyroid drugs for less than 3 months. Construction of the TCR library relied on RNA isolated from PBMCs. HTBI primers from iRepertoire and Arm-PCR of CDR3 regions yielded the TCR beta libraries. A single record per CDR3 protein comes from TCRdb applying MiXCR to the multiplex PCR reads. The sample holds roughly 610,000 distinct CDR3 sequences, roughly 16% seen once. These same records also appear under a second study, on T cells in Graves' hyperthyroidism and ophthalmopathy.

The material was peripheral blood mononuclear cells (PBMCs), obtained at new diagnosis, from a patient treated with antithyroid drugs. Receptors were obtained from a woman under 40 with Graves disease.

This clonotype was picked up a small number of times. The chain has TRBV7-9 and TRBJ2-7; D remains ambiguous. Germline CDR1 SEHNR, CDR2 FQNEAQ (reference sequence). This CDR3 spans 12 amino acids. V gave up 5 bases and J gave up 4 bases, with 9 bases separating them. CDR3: CASSPNQYEQYF. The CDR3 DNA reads TGTGCCAGCAGCCCCAACCAATACGAGCAGTACTTC.

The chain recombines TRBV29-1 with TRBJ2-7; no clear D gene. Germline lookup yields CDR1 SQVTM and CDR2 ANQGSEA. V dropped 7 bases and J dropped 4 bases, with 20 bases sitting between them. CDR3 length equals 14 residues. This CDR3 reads CSASTFRNPYEQYF. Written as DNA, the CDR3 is TGCAGCGCCTCCACATTCCGGAACCCATACGAGCAGTACTTC.

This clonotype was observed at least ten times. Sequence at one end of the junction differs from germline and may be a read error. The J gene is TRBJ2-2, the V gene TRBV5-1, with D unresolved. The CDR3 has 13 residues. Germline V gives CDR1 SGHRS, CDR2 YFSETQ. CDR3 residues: CASSLGDPGELFF. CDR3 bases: TGTGCCAGCAGCTTAGGAGATCCCGGGGAGCTGTTTTTT.

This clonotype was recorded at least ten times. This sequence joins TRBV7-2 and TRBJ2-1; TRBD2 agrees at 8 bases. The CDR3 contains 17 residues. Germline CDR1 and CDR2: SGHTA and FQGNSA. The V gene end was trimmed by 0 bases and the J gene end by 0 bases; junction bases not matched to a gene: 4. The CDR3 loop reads CASSLASGTSSYNEQFF. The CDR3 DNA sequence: TGTGCCAGCAGCTTAGCTAGCGGGACTAGCTCCTACAATGAGCAGTTCTTC.

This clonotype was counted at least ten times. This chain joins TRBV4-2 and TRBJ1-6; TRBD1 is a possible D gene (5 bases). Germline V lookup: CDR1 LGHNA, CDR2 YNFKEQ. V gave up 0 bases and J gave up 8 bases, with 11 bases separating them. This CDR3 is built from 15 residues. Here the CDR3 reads CASSQDGAAYSPLHF. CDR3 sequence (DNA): TGTGCCAGCAGCCAAGATGGGGCAGCTTATTCACCCCTCCACTTT.

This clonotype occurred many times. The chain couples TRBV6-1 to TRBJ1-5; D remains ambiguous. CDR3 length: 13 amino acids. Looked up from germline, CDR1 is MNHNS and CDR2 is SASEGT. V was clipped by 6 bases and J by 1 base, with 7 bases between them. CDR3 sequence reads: CASRRMSNQPQHF. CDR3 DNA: TGTGCCAGCAGGAGGATGAGCAATCAGCCCCAGCATTTT.

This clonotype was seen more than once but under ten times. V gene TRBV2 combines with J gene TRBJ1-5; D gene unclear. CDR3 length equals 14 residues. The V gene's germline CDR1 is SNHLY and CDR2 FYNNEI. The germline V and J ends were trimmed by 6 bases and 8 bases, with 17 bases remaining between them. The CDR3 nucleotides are TGTGCCAGCAGGACTACAGCGGGGATGGAGCCCCAGCATTTT. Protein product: CASRTTAGMEPQHF.

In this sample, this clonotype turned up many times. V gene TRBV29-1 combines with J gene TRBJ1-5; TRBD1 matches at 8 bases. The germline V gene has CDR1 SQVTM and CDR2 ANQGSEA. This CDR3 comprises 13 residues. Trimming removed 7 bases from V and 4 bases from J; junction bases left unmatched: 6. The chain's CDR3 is CSAADRVNQPQHF. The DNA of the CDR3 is TGCAGCGCGGCGGACAGGGTTAATCAGCCCCAGCATTTT.

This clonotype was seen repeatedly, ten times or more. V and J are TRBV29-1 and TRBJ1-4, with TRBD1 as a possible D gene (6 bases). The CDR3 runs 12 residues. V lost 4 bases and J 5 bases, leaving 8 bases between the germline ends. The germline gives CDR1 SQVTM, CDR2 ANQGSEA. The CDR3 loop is CSVAQGNEKLFF. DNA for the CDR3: TGCAGCGTTGCACAGGGAAATGAAAAACTGTTTTTT.

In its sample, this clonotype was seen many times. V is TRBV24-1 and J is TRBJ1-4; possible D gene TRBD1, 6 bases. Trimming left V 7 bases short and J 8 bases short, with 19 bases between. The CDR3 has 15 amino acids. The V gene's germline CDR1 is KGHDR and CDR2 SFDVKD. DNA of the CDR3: TGTGCCACCAGCGCCAACGCAGGGGACCGCGAAAAACTGTTTTTT. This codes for CATSANAGDREKLFF.

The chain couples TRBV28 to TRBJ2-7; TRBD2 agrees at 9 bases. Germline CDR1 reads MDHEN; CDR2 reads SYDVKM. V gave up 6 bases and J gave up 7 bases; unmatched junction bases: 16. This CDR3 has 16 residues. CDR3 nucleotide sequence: TGTGCCAGCAGCCGGGCGGCTAGCGGGACGACTTTAGAGCAGTACTTC. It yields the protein CASSRAASGTTLEQYF.

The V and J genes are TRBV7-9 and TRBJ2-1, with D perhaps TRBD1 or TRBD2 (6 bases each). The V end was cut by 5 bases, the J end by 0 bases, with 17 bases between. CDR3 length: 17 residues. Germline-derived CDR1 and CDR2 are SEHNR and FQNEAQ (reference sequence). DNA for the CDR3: TGTGCCAGCAGCCGCTTAGGGGGAGGAAGCTCCTACAATGAGCAGTTCTTC. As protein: CASSRLGGGSSYNEQFF.

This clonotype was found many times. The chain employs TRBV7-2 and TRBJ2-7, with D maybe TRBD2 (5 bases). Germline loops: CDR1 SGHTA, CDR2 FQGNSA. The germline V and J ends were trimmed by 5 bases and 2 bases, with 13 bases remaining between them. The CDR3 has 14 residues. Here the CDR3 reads CASSPLSGAYEQYF. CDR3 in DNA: TGTGCCAGCAGCCCTCTATCCGGGGCCTACGAGCAGTACTTC.

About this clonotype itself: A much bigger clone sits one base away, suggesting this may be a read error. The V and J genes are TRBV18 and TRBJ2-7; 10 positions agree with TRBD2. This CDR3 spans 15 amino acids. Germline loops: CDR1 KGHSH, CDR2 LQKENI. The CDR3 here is CASSPPSGRTYGQYF. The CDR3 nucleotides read TGTGCCAGCTCACCACCTAGCGGGAGGACCTACGGGCAGTACTTC.

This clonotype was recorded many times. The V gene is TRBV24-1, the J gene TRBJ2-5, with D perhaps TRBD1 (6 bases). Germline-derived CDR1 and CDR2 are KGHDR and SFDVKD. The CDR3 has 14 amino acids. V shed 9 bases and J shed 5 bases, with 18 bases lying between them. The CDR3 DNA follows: TGTGCCACCGGAGGATGGGGGCAGCGGGAGACCCAGTACTTC. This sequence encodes CATGGWGQRETQYF.